Below, one TCR beta chain is given with its context. TCRdb re-called the RT-PCR reads through MiXCR, storing one row per CDR3 protein. Of 300,000 to 350,000 distinct CDR3 sequences listed, roughly 22% are singletons. Germline assignment: CDR1 ENHRY and CDR2 SYGVKD. There are 14 residues in the CDR3. V dropped 4 bases and J dropped 2; count of bases not matched to a gene: 5. This sample is drawn from a study of response to subunit inactivated influenza vaccine. The sequence was obtained from a man aged 45-69 years who received an inactivated influenza vaccine. Source: PBMCs from blood, taken 21 months after vaccination. The chain has TRBV10-3 and TRBJ2-7; TRBD1 aligns across 7 bases. CDR3 bases: TGTGCCATCAGTGCAGACAGGGCCCCCTACGAGCAGTACTTC. Its protein is CAISADRAPYEQYF.